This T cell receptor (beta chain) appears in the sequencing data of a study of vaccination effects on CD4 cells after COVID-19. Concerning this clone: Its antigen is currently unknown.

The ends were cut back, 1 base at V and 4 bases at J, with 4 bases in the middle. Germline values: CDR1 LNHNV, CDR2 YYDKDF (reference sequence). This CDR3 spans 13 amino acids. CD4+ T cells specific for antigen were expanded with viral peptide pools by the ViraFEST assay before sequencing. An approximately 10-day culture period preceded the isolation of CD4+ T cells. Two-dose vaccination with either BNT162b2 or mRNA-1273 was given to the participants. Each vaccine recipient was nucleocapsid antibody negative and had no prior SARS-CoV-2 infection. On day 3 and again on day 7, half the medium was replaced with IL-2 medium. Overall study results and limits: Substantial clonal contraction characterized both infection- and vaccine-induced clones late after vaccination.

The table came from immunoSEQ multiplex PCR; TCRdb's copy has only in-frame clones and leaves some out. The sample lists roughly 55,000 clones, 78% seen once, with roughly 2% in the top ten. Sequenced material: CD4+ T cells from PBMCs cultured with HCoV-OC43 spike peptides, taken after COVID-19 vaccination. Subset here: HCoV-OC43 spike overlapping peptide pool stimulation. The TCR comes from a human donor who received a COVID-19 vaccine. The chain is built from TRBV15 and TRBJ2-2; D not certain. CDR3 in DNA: TGTGCCACCAGCAGAGCAGTCACCGGGGAGCTGTTTTTT. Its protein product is CATSRAVTGELFF.